The sequence of this T cell receptor (beta chain) was determined in a study of human T cells and chemical hapten exposure. Study findings and constraints: TCRs exceeding 1 in 1000 frequency stayed unchanged with DPC sensitization.

As for this clonotype: The antigen remains unidentified. One base away lies a much larger clone, so this may be a sequencing read error.

As for time point: patch test 2, 6 weeks after DPC sensitization. The treatment here: therapeutic diphenylcyclopropenone sensitization with weekly scalp DPC. There are 17 residues in the CDR3. Germline V gives CDR1 LGHNA, CDR2 YSLEER. In the original analysis: Samples ranged from 23,224 to 690,600 TCRs, with a median of approximately 90,000. TCRdb reprocessed the RACE reads via MiXCR and lists one record per CDR3 protein. None of the V and J calls come from the authors' own analysis; TCRdb made them. The profile shows under 450,000 distinct CDR3 sequences, about 6.3% of them singletons. The sample consisted of whole blood, taken in connection with sensitization to the hapten diphenylcyclopropenone (DPC). The source of this sequence is a woman aged 18-35 years with alopecia areata. Some clones in this sample may be carry-over from other donors' samples. The chain combines TRBV4-3 with TRBJ2-3; D is ambiguous. The CDR3 protein is CASSPSKRPLGAETQYF. The DNA for the CDR3 is TGCGCCAGCAGCCCTTCCAAAAGGCCCCTAGGAGCAGAAACGCAGTATTTT.